The clone carrying this T cell receptor beta chain was recorded a few times. The data are from a study of blood T cell repertoires in COVID-19. Overall study: Samples representing acute and convalescent COVID-19 were sourced from the United States, Italy and Spain.

The assay was immunoSEQ multiplex PCR, and TCRdb's table has in-frame clones only and misses some. The table includes some 220,000 clones, around 85% detected once. Germline V lookup: CDR1 SEHNR, CDR2 FQNEAQ (reference sequence). The CDR3 contains 14 residues. V shed 1 base and J 5 bases; nucleotides not matched to a gene: 4. The sample was peripheral blood. V usage is TRBV7-9 and J usage is TRBJ1-2; 7 bases are shared with TRBD1. The receptor comes from a woman aged 60 to 75 with active or convalescent COVID-19. CDR3 region: CASSLGGQPYGYTF. CDR3 coding DNA: TGTGCCAGCAGCTTAGGGGGACAGCCTTATGGCTACACCTTC.